This TCR beta chain was captured by sequencing in a study of T cell responses to AZD1222 COVID-19 vaccine. Data came from immunoSEQ multiplex PCR; TCRdb stores just in-frame clones and leaves some out. The sample lists some 150,000 clones, approximately 89% occurring once. Of note for this clone: The antigen is not known.

The CDR3 has 16 residues. Per germline, CDR1 ENHRY and CDR2 SYGVKD. With V trimmed by 3 bases and J by 4 bases, 6 bases remained unmatched. General observations from the study: Across spike, vaccine-associated CD4 TCRs were found, dominant at 160-218 and 743-854. Spike-specific TCR breadth rose after two AZD1222 doses, and depth rose as well. Most donors were white British and more were female, and clonal diversity was possibly underestimated. Baseline seropositives among AZD1222 recipients totaled only five or six.

Sequenced here: peripheral blood, sampled 28 days after the second AZD1222 dose. V and J are TRBV10-3 and TRBJ1-2, with 12 bases that match TRBD1. This TCR derives from an adult who received the AZD1222 COVID-19 vaccine. CDR3 region: CAISDEGQGAVYGYTF. The CDR3 DNA reads as TGTGCCATCAGTGACGAGGGACAGGGGGCCGTCTATGGCTACACCTTC.